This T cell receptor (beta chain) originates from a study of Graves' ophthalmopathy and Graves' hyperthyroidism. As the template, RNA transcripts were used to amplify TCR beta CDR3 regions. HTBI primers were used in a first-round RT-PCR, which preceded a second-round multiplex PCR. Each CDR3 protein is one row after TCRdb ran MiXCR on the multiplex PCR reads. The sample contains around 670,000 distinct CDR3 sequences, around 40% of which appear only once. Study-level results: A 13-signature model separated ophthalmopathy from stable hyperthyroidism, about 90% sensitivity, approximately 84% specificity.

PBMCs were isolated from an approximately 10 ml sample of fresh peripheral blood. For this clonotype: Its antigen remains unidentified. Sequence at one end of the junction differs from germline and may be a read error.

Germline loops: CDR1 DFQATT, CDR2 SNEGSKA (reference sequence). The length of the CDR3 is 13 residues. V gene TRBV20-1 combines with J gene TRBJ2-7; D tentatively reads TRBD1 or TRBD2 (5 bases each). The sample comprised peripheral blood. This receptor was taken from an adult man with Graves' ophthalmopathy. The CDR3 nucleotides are TGCAGTGCAACGGGACCGAACCCCTACGAGCAGTGCTTC. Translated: CSATGPNPYEQCF.